These T cell receptor beta chains were read from a single sample in a study of blood T cell repertoires in COVID-19. Assay used: immunoSEQ multiplex PCR; TCRdb lists only in-frame clones, some missing. Of 200,000 to 250,000 clones in the sample, approximately 84% were seen once. The sample comprised PBMCs or T cells enriched from blood (not recorded which). All receptors derive from a middle-aged man who had recovered from COVID-19. The CDR3 runs from the conserved cysteine through the conserved F or W. The D gene is left open where the match is weak. Expanded clones are given a class, and other clones once, few, many or no size at all.

D	V	size	J	CDR3	DNA
.	TRBV3-1/TRBV3-2	once	TRBJ1-6	CASSLRARDNSPLHF	TGTGCCAGCAGCCTTCGGGCGAGGGATAATTCACCCCTCCACTTT
.	TRBV19	.	TRBJ1-2	CASIAGGYGYTF	TGTGCCAGTATCGCAGGAGGATATGGCTACACCTTC
TRBD1	TRBV19	.	TRBJ2-7	CASSRTGAYYEQYF	TGTGCCAGTAGTAGGACAGGGGCTTACTACGAGCAGTACTTC
TRBD2	TRBV6-2/TRBV6-3	.	TRBJ2-1	CASTPYLPGGYNEQFF	TGTGCCAGCACCCCATATCTTCCGGGAGGTTACAATGAGCAGTTCTTC
.	TRBV20-1	.	TRBJ2-7	CSARQSYEQYF	TGCAGTGCACGACAGTCCTACGAGCAGTACTTC
TRBD1	TRBV28	.	TRBJ1-2	CASSTGAGNYGYTF	TGTGCCAGCAGTACAGGGGCCGGCAACTATGGCTACACCTTC
TRBD1	TRBV30	.	TRBJ1-1	CAWTGRGQNEAFF	TGTGCCTGGACGGGCAGGGGGCAGAATGAAGCTTTCTTT
TRBD1	TRBV28	once	TRBJ2-5	CASRYRGNARETQYF	TGTGCCAGCAGGTACAGGGGGAACGCCCGAGAGACCCAGTACTTC
.	TRBV28	.	TRBJ1-1	CASIDSLATEAFF	TGTGCCAGCATCGACAGTTTGGCCACTGAAGCTTTCTTT
TRBD2	TRBV20-1	.	TRBJ2-7	CSASGGGYEQYF	TGCAGTGCTAGTGGCGGGGGCTACGAGCAGTACTTC
.	TRBV7-2	.	TRBJ2-7	CASSLAQGYTYEQYF	TGTGCCAGCAGCTTAGCTCAGGGGTACACCTACGAGCAGTACTTC
.	TRBV7-2	.	TRBJ1-3	CASSLPPNTIYF	TGTGCCAGCAGCCTACCCCCCAACACCATATATTTT
.	TRBV27	.	TRBJ2-1	CASSPHRDLLNEQFF	TGTGCCAGCAGTCCCCACCGGGACTTACTAAATGAGCAGTTCTTC
TRBD2	TRBV10-3	.	TRBJ2-1	CAISEFDSSGINEQFF	TGTGCCATCAGTGAGTTCGATTCTAGCGGGATCAATGAGCAGTTCTTC
.	TRBV2	.	TRBJ2-7	CASGSGDYEQYF	TGTGCCAGCGGGTCGGGAGACTACGAGCAGTACTTC
TRBD2	TRBV2	.	TRBJ2-3	CASLPAGGQADTQYF	TGTGCCAGCCTTCCGGCGGGGGGGCAAGCAGATACGCAGTATTTT
.	TRBV21-1	.	TRBJ2-5	CASSRGTWGAQYF	TGTGCCAGCAGCAGGGGGACCTGGGGGGCCCAGTACTTC
.	TRBV2	.	TRBJ2-7	CASSDGGFHYEQYF	TGTGCCAGCAGTGACGGGGGATTCCACTACGAGCAGTACTTC
TRBD1	TRBV14	.	TRBJ1-6	CASRGQALYNSPLHF	TGTGCCAGCAGGGGACAGGCTCTCTATAATTCACCCCTCCACTTT
.	TRBV3-1/TRBV3-2	few	TRBJ1-5	CASSQVWQNQPQHF	TGTGCCAGCAGCCAAGTTTGGCAAAATCAGCCCCAGCATTTT
TRBD2	TRBV3-1/TRBV3-2	.	TRBJ2-5	CASSPERTSGGETQYF	TGTGCCAGCAGCCCCGAACGGACTAGCGGGGGAGAGACCCAGTACTTC
TRBD1	TRBV7-3	.	TRBJ1-4	CASIPGQHNEKLFF	TGTGCCAGCATCCCGGGACAGCACAATGAAAAACTGTTTTTT
TRBD1	TRBV18	.	TRBJ1-1	CASSTGQGEAFF	TGTGCCAGCTCAACCGGACAGGGCGAAGCTTTCTTT
TRBD1	TRBV18	.	TRBJ1-6	CASSPDRTGGFSYNSPLHF	TGTGCCAGCTCACCGGACCGGACAGGTGGTTTTTCCTATAATTCACCCCTCCACTTT
.	TRBV30	.	TRBJ2-2	CAWRDRRNTGELFF	TGTGCCTGGCGAGACAGGAGAAACACCGGGGAGCTGTTTTTT
.	TRBV28	.	TRBJ1-3	CASSPTPGSGNTIYF	TGTGCCAGCAGCCCAACCCCAGGCTCTGGAAACACCATATATTTT
TRBD1	TRBV18	.	TRBJ2-4	CASSLGTGKNIQYF	TGTGCCAGCTCACTCGGGACAGGGAAAAACATTCAGTACTTC
TRBD1	TRBV10-3	.	TRBJ2-3	CAISRQGAAMDTQYF	TGTGCCATCAGCCGACAGGGGGCTGCGATGGATACGCAGTATTTT
TRBD1	TRBV7-6	.	TRBJ1-5	CASGKGTGDQPQHF	TGTGCCAGCGGCAAAGGGACAGGGGATCAGCCCCAGCATTTT
.	TRBV4-1	.	TRBJ1-2	CASSQLLAAPNYGYTF	TGCGCCAGCAGCCAACTTCTGGCGGCACCTAACTATGGCTACACCTTC
TRBD1	TRBV11-2	.	TRBJ1-2	CASSAQTGVDGYTF	TGTGCCAGCAGCGCCCAGACAGGGGTGGATGGCTACACCTTC
TRBD2	TRBV27	.	TRBJ2-7	CASSWTSTSYEQYF	TGTGCCAGCAGTTGGACTAGTACGTCCTACGAGCAGTACTTC
.	TRBV2	.	TRBJ1-6	CASIRGGTNSPLHF	TGTGCCAGCATTCGCGGGGGGACGAATTCACCCCTCCACTTT
.	TRBV19	.	TRBJ1-4	CASSIDGGVTTNEKLFF	TGTGCCAGTAGTATAGATGGCGGGGTAACAACTAATGAAAAACTGTTTTTT
TRBD1	TRBV2	.	TRBJ1-2	CASKWGQGGGYTF	TGTGCCAGCAAGTGGGGACAGGGAGGCGGCTACACCTTC
.	TRBV11-2	.	TRBJ1-6	CASSLVTGSWSPLHF	TGTGCCAGCAGCTTAGTTACGGGGAGTTGGTCACCCCTCCACTTT
TRBD2	TRBV5-6	.	TRBJ2-5	CASSLITSGRGVEETQYF	TGTGCCAGCAGCTTGATAACTAGCGGGAGGGGTGTGGAAGAGACCCAGTACTTC
.	TRBV4-3	.	TRBJ1-2	CASSQEQGYGYTF	TGCGCCAGCAGCCAGGAACAGGGTTATGGCTACACCTTC
TRBD1	TRBV15	.	TRBJ2-1	CATSGTGTVKVEQFF	TGTGCCACCAGCGGGACCGGGACAGTCAAGGTTGAGCAGTTCTTC
.	TRBV28	.	TRBJ1-2	CASSSPAGYLEGYTF	TGTGCCAGCAGTTCCCCAGCAGGCTATTTGGAAGGCTACACCTTC
.	TRBV5-4	.	TRBJ1-1	CASSSSGSTEAFF	TGTGCCAGCAGCTCCAGTGGGAGCACTGAAGCTTTCTTT
.	TRBV9	.	TRBJ1-4	CASGGGDEKLFF	TGTGCCAGCGGTGGCGGGGATGAAAAACTGTTTTTT
.	TRBV3-1/TRBV3-2	.	TRBJ1-2	CASSQALGGYTF	TGTGCCAGCAGCCAAGCCCTCGGGGGCTACACCTTC
.	TRBV28	.	TRBJ1-5	CASSRPTGQQPQHF	TGTGCCAGCAGCCGACCGACAGGACAACAGCCCCAGCATTTT
TRBD2	TRBV11-3	.	TRBJ2-1	CASSLAGTSGGTSYNEQFF	TGTGCCAGCAGCCTAGCCGGGACTAGCGGGGGGACATCCTACAATGAGCAGTTCTTC
TRBD2	TRBV4-2	.	TRBJ2-7	CASSKTSGSYEQYF	TGTGCCAGCAGCAAAACTAGCGGGAGCTACGAGCAGTACTTC
.	TRBV6-5	once	TRBJ1-5	CASSPSDSNQPQHF	TGTGCCAGCAGTCCCAGCGACAGCAATCAGCCCCAGCATTTT
.	TRBV7-3	.	TRBJ1-1	CASSLTGLPYTEAFF	TGTGCCAGCAGCCTCACGGGACTTCCATACACTGAAGCTTTCTTT
TRBD1	TRBV6-5	few	TRBJ1-5	CASSMDRAGQPQHF	TGTGCCAGCAGTATGGACAGGGCCGGGCAGCCCCAGCATTTT
.	TRBV5-1	.	TRBJ2-6	CASSYDSSGANVLTF	TGCGCCAGCAGCTACGACAGCTCTGGGGCCAACGTCCTGACTTTC
TRBD2	TRBV19	.	TRBJ2-7	CASSIAGGPREQYF	TGTGCCAGTAGTATAGCGGGGGGGCCTCGGGAGCAGTACTTC
.	TRBV30	.	TRBJ1-5	CAWSVHGISNQPQHF	TGTGCCTGGAGTGTACACGGGATTAGCAATCAGCCCCAGCATTTT
.	TRBV7-9	.	TRBJ2-1	CASSLPGLRRGMEQFF	TGTGCCAGCAGCTTGCCGGGACTCCGCAGGGGGATGGAGCAGTTCTTC
TRBD1	TRBV6-5	.	TRBJ1-1	CASSYSRDRLNTEAFF	TGTGCCAGCAGTTATAGTCGGGACAGATTGAACACTGAAGCTTTCTTT
.	TRBV27	.	TRBJ1-5	CASSSTGLHGNQPQHF	TGTGCCAGCAGTTCGACAGGACTGCACGGCAATCAGCCCCAGCATTTT
TRBD2	TRBV3-1/TRBV3-2	.	TRBJ2-5	CASSQRTSGGRETQYF	TGTGCCAGCAGCCAGCGGACTAGCGGGGGCCGAGAGACCCAGTACTTC
.	TRBV28	.	TRBJ1-6	CASSLLQDSPLHF	TGTGCCAGCAGTTTATTGCAGGATTCACCCCTCCACTTT